There are a few counts of the clone carrying this T cell receptor beta chain. The target antigen is unknown. The data originate from a study of response to subunit inactivated influenza vaccine. The germline CDR1 and CDR2 sequences are MNHEY and SVGEGT. This CDR3 region has 16 residues. V lost 4 bases and J 0 bases, leaving 15 bases between the germline ends. The study's findings and limits: T cells newly recruited by each seasonal influenza vaccination are few, the authors suggested.

TCRdb independently ran MiXCR on the RT-PCR reads; one entry per CDR3 protein. The data show under 800,000 distinct CDR3 sequences, with approximately 15% seen just once and 6.5% to 8.5% held by the top ten. The clonotype originates from a man over 45 who received an inactivated influenza vaccine. The gene calls are TRBV6-2 or TRBV6-3 and TRBJ1-1; D ambiguous. The sequencing here drew on PBMCs from blood, taken less than 15 days before vaccination. In nucleotides, the CDR3 is TGTGCCAGCAGTTCCCCGGACTTGGGGATGAACACTGAAGCTTTCTTT. Its protein product is CASSSPDLGMNTEAFF.